This TCR beta chain was recovered during a study of shared clonotypes between healthy human individuals. The DNA input per sorted-subset replicate PCR was roughly 0.2 ug, corresponding to some 30,000 T cell genomes. Authors' methods: There were no quality scores in the junction-only immunoSEQ sequences, so filtering differed. This table comes from immunoSEQ multiplex PCR, and its TCRdb copy is limited to in-frame clones, with some not included. V and J calls and clone size are those listed in that table; D and trimming were worked out from the DNA. The repertoire has under 350,000 clones, roughly 84% of them found once; the top ten carry roughly 17%. Sequenced: memory CD8+ T cells sorted from blood. Subset reported: CD45RO+ cells pooled with CCR7-negative TemRA cells. This clonotype was obtained from a man in his late teens or twenties in good health.

The CDR3 sequence is CASSPSSGELFF. The CDR3 DNA follows: TGTGCCAGCAGCCCCTCGAGCGGGGAGCTGTTTTTT. The rearrangement uses TRBV9 and TRBJ2-2; D gene unclear. V was pared by 4 bases and J by 7 bases, with 8 bases between. Looked up from germline, CDR1 is SGDLS and CDR2 is YYNGEE. The CDR3 runs to 12 residues.